This T cell receptor beta chain appears in the sequencing data of a study of blood T cell repertoires in COVID-19. The CDR3 is 15 residues long. The ends were cut back, 5 bases at V and 3 bases at J, with 16 bases in the middle. Germline V gene data show CDR1 as LNHDA and CDR2 as SQIVND (reference sequence). The method was immunoSEQ multiplex PCR; TCRdb's version includes in-frame clones alone and lacks a portion of them. The sample yields 350,000 to 400,000 clones, more than 85% seen once. V and J are TRBV19 and TRBJ1-1; tentative D call: TRBD1 (5 bases). The specimen sequenced was PBMCs or T cells enriched from blood (not recorded which). The source of this sequence is a young woman who had recovered from COVID-19. In DNA form, the CDR3 reads TGTGCCAGTAGTCCACGATCGGGGGGGGACACTGAAGCTTTCTTT. Amino acids: CASSPRSGGDTEAFF.